This T cell receptor (beta chain) was obtained from a study of T cell responses to AZD1222 COVID-19 vaccine. Repertoires were generated with immunoSEQ multiplex PCR, while TCRdb's copy carries only in-frame clones and drops some. This sample has 250,000 to 300,000 clones, with almost 95% found just once. The germline CDR1 and CDR2 sequences are GTSNPN and SVGIG (reference sequence). The ends lost 2 bases at V and 8 bases at J; junction bases unmatched: 6. This CDR3 is 15 amino acids long. Specimen: peripheral blood, collected 28 days after the second AZD1222 dose. The source of this sequence is an adult who received the AZD1222 COVID-19 vaccine. The rearrangement joins TRBV30 to TRBJ2-1; 13 nucleotides line up with TRBD2. The CDR3 coding sequence is TGTGCCTGGAGTAAGACTAGCGGGAGGTCCCATGAGCAGTTCTTC. It translates to CAWSKTSGRSHEQFF.